Following are 18 T cell receptor beta chains from one sample sequenced in a study of CD8+ T cells in alopecia areata. RNA was extracted and reverse transcribed into cDNA as the sequencing template. Generated by immunoSEQ multiplex PCR, the TCRdb table keeps only in-frame clones and is missing some. The table has under 250,000 clones, approximately 52% seen once; the top ten hold more than 0.4%. This specimen was CD4+ T cells sorted from blood, taken at week 0. The receptors were gathered from a human donor with alopecia areata.

J is TRBJ2-3 and V is TRBV4-1, with 12 bases lining up with TRBD2. Trimming cost V 3 bases and J 2 bases; bases outside gene matches: 12. CDR1 MGHRA and CDR2 YSYEKL come from the germline V gene. The CDR3 spans 19 residues. CDR3 coding DNA: TGCGCCAGCAGCCACCCCCAGGCACTAGCGGGAGGCACCACAGATACGCAGTATTTT. Translation: CASSHPQALAGGTTDTQYF.

This chain joins TRBV15 and TRBJ2-1; 11 nucleotides align to TRBD2. J gave up 7 bases and V 2 bases, and 4 bases lay outside the gene matches. Germline lookup yields CDR1 LNHNV and CDR2 YYDKDF (reference sequence). CDR3 length equals 15 residues. The chain's CDR3 is CATSRPSSGRNEQFF. CDR3 DNA sequence: TGTGCCACCAGCAGACCATCTAGCGGGAGGAATGAGCAGTTCTTC.

The CDR3 DNA reads TGTGCCAGCAGTGATGAGCAGGGAGGCAAAAACATTCAGTACTTC. Translating gives CASSDEQGGKNIQYF. V is TRBV2 and J is TRBJ2-4; tentative D call: TRBD2 (6 bases). Trimming stripped 3 bases from V and 3 bases from J, with 12 bases between. CDR3 length: 15 residues. CDR1 is SNHLY and CDR2 is FYNNEI in the germline V gene.

CDR3 DNA: TGCAGCGCGCGGCAGACAGACACCGGGGAGCTGTTTTTT. This sequence encodes CSARQTDTGELFF. The chain uses TRBV29-1 and TRBJ2-2, with D possibly being TRBD1 (5 bases). V was clipped by 7 bases and J by 3 bases, with 12 bases between them. The germline CDR1 and CDR2 sequences are SQVTM and ANQGSEA. This CDR3 spans 13 amino acids.

This chain joins TRBV4-1 and TRBJ1-2, with D perhaps matching TRBD1 (6 bases). Germline assignment: CDR1 MGHRA and CDR2 YSYEKL. CDR3 length: 15 amino acids. V lost 4 bases and J 3 bases, leaving 15 bases between the germline ends. CDR3 residues: CASSPGTGTYYGYTF. CDR3 in DNA: TGCGCCAGCAGCCCGGGTACAGGGACATACTATGGCTACACCTTC.

The gene calls are TRBV5-6 and TRBJ2-5, with TRBD1 matching over 8 bases. Germline V lookup: CDR1 SGHDT, CDR2 YYEEEE. Trimming cost V 3 bases and J 7 bases; bases outside gene matches: 14. The length of the CDR3 is 16 residues. Written as DNA, the CDR3 is TGTGCCAGCAGCTCCCTACGGACAGGGCCGGAAGGGACCCAGTACTTC. The encoded protein is CASSSLRTGPEGTQYF. Full variable domain (remainder filled in from reference TRBV5-6 and TRBJ2-5): DAGVTQSPTHLIKTRGQQVTLRCSPKSGHDTVSWYQQALGQGPQFIFQYYEEEERQRGNFPDRFSGHQFPNYSSELNVNALLLGDSALYLCASSSLRTGPEGTQYFGPGTRLLVL.

The chain couples TRBV5-1 to TRBJ2-2, with 7 bases matching TRBD2. V lost 1 base, J lost 6 bases, and 9 bases stayed unmatched. Germline-derived CDR1 and CDR2 are SGHRS and YFSETQ. This CDR3 region has 16 residues. CDR3 coding DNA: TGCGCCAGCAGCTTGAGGGAGGGGCCCCCTCCCGGGGAGCTGTTTTTT. The encoded protein is CASSLREGPPPGELFF.

The gene calls are TRBV5-1 and TRBJ2-7; 7 nucleotides match TRBD2. The CDR3 is 13 residues long. V shed 7 bases and J 2 bases; nucleotides not matched to a gene: 6. CDR1 is SGHRS, CDR2 YFSETQ, per germline. The CDR3 protein is CASSGGLTYEQYF. The CDR3 DNA is TGCGCCAGCTCGGGGGGACTTACCTACGAGCAGTACTTC. The variable domain in full, completed from reference TRBV5-1 and TRBJ2-7, reads KAGVTQTPRYLIKTRGQQVTLSCSPISGHRSVSWYQQTPGQGLQFLFEYFSETQRNKGNFPGRFSGRQFSNSRSEMNVSTLELGDSALYLCASSGGLTYEQYFGPGTRLTVT.

The chain couples TRBV19 to TRBJ2-7; TRBD1 matches at 9 bases. The V gene end was trimmed by 3 bases and the J gene end by 1 base; junction bases not matched to a gene: 4. This CDR3 contains 15 residues. Per the germline V gene, CDR1 is LNHDA and CDR2 is SQIVND (reference sequence). The CDR3 sequence: CASSIPGTGSYEQYF. CDR3 bases: TGTGCCAGTAGTATCCCCGGGACAGGGTCCTACGAGCAGTACTTC.

V and J are TRBV4-1 and TRBJ1-5, with no clear D. The CDR3 sequence is 17 residues long. V was shortened by 3 bases and J by 1 base, with 16 bases between the two germline ends. From germline, CDR1 is MGHRA and CDR2 YSYEKL. The CDR3 nucleotides read TGCGCCAGCAGCCAGCCCCACGGCACCCGGAGCAATCAGCCCCAGCATTTT. It encodes CASSQPHGTRSNQPQHF.

The chain recombines TRBV27 with TRBJ2-4, with 12 positions matching TRBD2. Germline CDR1 and CDR2: MNHEY and SMNVEV (reference sequence). V was pared by 5 bases and J by 9 bases, with 11 bases of the junction left unmatched. The length of the CDR3 is 16 residues. CDR3 coding DNA: TGTGCCAGCAGTAGACTAGCGGGAGAGGAGGGCAGCATTCAGTACTTC. This translates into CASSRLAGEEGSIQYF.

In its sample, this clone was seen once. This rearrangement joins TRBV6-5 to TRBJ1-2, with D possibly matching TRBD1 (5 bases). The CDR3 runs to 15 residues. V dropped 5 bases and J dropped 4 bases, with 17 bases sitting between them. Germline-derived CDR1 and CDR2 are MNHEY and SVGAGI. The CDR3 DNA reads TGTGCCAGCAGTCCCTCCTTGGGGGACGGCTATGGCTACACCTTC. This codes for CASSPSLGDGYGYTF.

The V and J genes are TRBV5-1 and TRBJ2-2, with 11 bases aligning to TRBD2. The junction had 5 bases not matched to a gene; V was cut back by 2 bases and J by 5 bases. Germline V lookup: CDR1 SGHRS, CDR2 YFSETQ. This CDR3 has 16 amino acids. CDR3 residues: CASSFGLAGQTGELFF. DNA for the CDR3: TGCGCCAGCAGCTTCGGACTAGCGGGCCAGACCGGGGAGCTGTTTTTT. The complete variable domain, with remaining parts taken from reference TRBV5-1 and TRBJ2-2, reads KAGVTQTPRYLIKTRGQQVTLSCSPISGHRSVSWYQQTPGQGLQFLFEYFSETQRNKGNFPGRFSGRQFSNSRSEMNVSTLELGDSALYLCASSFGLAGQTGELFFGEGSRLTVL.

This chain links TRBV18 with TRBJ2-5; D tentatively fits TRBD1 or TRBD2 (6 bases each). The CDR3 consists of 14 residues. Germline V CDR1 and CDR2: KGHSH, LQKENI. V was clipped by 4 bases and J by 2 bases, with 11 bases between them. The CDR3 here is CASSRGTQQETQYF. The CDR3 DNA reads TGTGCCAGCTCACGCGGGACACAGCAAGAGACCCAGTACTTC.

CDR3 DNA sequence: TGTGCCAGCAGCCACGACTCTACTAACTATGGCTACACCTTC. Residues: CASSHDSTNYGYTF. This rearrangement joins TRBV7-9 to TRBJ1-2; D is ambiguous. The V gene lost 5 bases and the J gene lost 0 bases, with 10 bases spanning the gap. The CDR3 is made up of 14 amino acids. Germline assignment: CDR1 SEHNR and CDR2 FQNEAQ (reference sequence).

This chain connects TRBV29-1 to TRBJ1-2; 10 bases are a match to TRBD1. Germline CDR1 is SQVTM and CDR2 is ANQGSEA. V was pared by 4 bases and J by 6 bases, with 8 bases of the junction left unmatched. This CDR3 has 14 residues. CDR3 amino acids: CSVVDRGLHDGYTF. CDR3 bases: TGCAGCGTTGTTGACAGGGGGCTTCACGATGGCTACACCTTC.

This clone was seen a handful of times. V usage is TRBV2 and J usage is TRBJ1-3; D gene uncertain. Germline values: CDR1 SNHLY, CDR2 FYNNEI. V dropped 7 bases and J dropped 0 bases, with 4 bases sitting between them. The CDR3 extends over 12 amino acids. The CDR3 here is CASTFSGNTIYF. The CDR3 DNA is TGTGCCAGCACTTTCTCTGGAAACACCATATATTTT. Full variable domain (missing parts from reference TRBV2 and TRBJ1-3): EPEVTQTPSHQVTQMGQEVILRCVPISNHLYFYWYRQILGQKVEFLVSFYNNEISEKSEIFDDQFSVERPDGSNFTLKIRSTKLEDSAMYFCASTFSGNTIYFGEGSWLTVV.

This clone turned up a few times. This chain uses TRBV4-1 with TRBJ1-4, with no clear D. Germline V gene sequence: CDR1 MGHRA, CDR2 YSYEKL. V lost 3 bases and J 7 bases, leaving 6 bases between the germline ends. The CDR3 totals 12 residues. The DNA of the CDR3 is TGCGCCAGCAGCCACGTCGGTGAAAAACTGTTTTTT. Protein: CASSHVGEKLFF.